Sequencing of this TCR beta chain was carried out in a study of blood T cell repertoires in COVID-19. About the research overall: Both acute and convalescent COVID-19 samples were obtained from the United States, Italy and Spain.

In the authors' methods: Estimates of nucleated cell counts were drawn from the amplification of reference gene primers. Assay: immunoSEQ multiplex PCR; the TCRdb copy retains only in-frame clones and omits some. V and J calls plus clone size are reproduced from that table; the DNA served to infer D and trimming. The table includes under 65,000 clones, roughly 87% detected once. V dropped 5 bases and J dropped 6; count of bases not matched to a gene: 7. The CDR3 runs to 15 residues. Germline V gives CDR1 SNHLY, CDR2 FYNNEI. This chain connects TRBV2 to TRBJ2-1; 10 bases match TRBD1. The TCR originated in a man aged 80 or over in a cohort sampled during active COVID-19. Sequencing input: peripheral blood. CDR3 region: CASSYPRQGANEQFF. CDR3 coding DNA: TGTGCCAGCAGTTACCCCCGACAGGGGGCCAATGAGCAGTTCTTC.